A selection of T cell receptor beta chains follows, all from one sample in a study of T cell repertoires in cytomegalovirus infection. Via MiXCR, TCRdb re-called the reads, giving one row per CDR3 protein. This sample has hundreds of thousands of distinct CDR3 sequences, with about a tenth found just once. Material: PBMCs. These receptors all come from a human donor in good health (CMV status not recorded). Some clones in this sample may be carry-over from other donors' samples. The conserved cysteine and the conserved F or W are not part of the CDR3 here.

CDR3: ASSLGEGAEAF
length: 11
V: TRBV7-9
J: TRBJ1-1

CDR3: ASRQWGLNTEAF
length: 12
V: TRBV28
J: TRBJ1-1

CDR3: ASSPDRGALNEQF
length: 13
V: TRBV7-7
J: TRBJ2-1

CDR3: ASSLGLQVDTQY
length: 12
V: TRBV7-2
J: TRBJ2-3

CDR3: SAGGRYEQY
length: 9
V: TRBV20-1
J: TRBJ2-7

CDR3: ASSHSGRRNTEAF
length: 13
V: TRBV23-1
J: TRBJ1-1

CDR3: ASSLSQGTEKLF
length: 12
V: TRBV12-3/TRBV12-4
J: TRBJ1-4

CDR3: SAGKGTSTDTQY
length: 12
V: TRBV20-1
J: TRBJ2-3

CDR3: ASSFVSTGELF
length: 11
V: TRBV7-2
J: TRBJ2-2

CDR3: ASSQSGQPQH
length: 10
V: TRBV4-2
J: TRBJ1-5

CDR3: ASSPYVGNEQF
length: 11
V: TRBV14
J: TRBJ2-1

CDR3: ASSQPGQANTEAF
length: 13
V: TRBV12-3/TRBV12-4
J: TRBJ1-1

CDR3: ASSPTDGGGSRAKNIQY
length: 17
V: TRBV7-2
J: TRBJ2-4

CDR3: ASSRLSKDTQY
length: 11
V: TRBV19
J: TRBJ2-3

CDR3: ASSPPSRVNQPQH
length: 13
V: TRBV18
J: TRBJ1-5

CDR3: ASSLAPGGSTDTQY
length: 14
V: TRBV5-6
J: TRBJ2-3

CDR3: ASSLAPGTNSYEQY
length: 14
V: TRBV5-4
J: TRBJ2-7

CDR3: ASSLASSSGELF
length: 12
V: TRBV7-6
J: TRBJ2-2

CDR3: ASSPGWGLEAF
length: 11
V: TRBV7-2
J: TRBJ1-1

CDR3: SVARGLDQPQH
length: 11
V: TRBV29-1
J: TRBJ1-5

CDR3: SARDQPGGSGSAF
length: 13
V: TRBV20-1
J: TRBJ1-1

CDR3: SAEERSGYT
length: 9
V: TRBV20-1
J: TRBJ1-2

CDR3: ASSLLTGGTEAF
length: 12
V: TRBV28
J: TRBJ1-1

CDR3: SDTGTAGELF
length: 10
V: TRBV29-1
J: TRBJ2-2

CDR3: ASSSPVDYNTDTQY
length: 14
V: TRBV28
J: TRBJ2-3

CDR3: ASSWGQGAQETQY
length: 13
V: TRBV7-6
J: TRBJ2-5

CDR3: ASTTRGGYNEQF
length: 12
V: TRBV13
J: TRBJ2-1

CDR3: ASSYTTGTEY
length: 10
V: TRBV6-2/TRBV6-3
J: TRBJ2-4

CDR3: ASSLEGGPGGELF
length: 13
V: TRBV7-7
J: TRBJ2-2

CDR3: SARKGTGLENTEAF
length: 14
V: TRBV20-1
J: TRBJ1-1

CDR3: ASSPPSSPLH
length: 10
V: TRBV7-6
J: TRBJ1-6

CDR3: ASSLGWRRKNYGYT
length: 14
V: TRBV5-6
J: TRBJ1-2

CDR3: ASSLGGQGENEKLF
length: 14
V: TRBV5-6
J: TRBJ1-4

CDR3: SVEVYGGAEQF
length: 11
V: TRBV29-1
J: TRBJ2-1

CDR3: ASSNDFPTSPRAEQF
length: 15
V: TRBV6-2/TRBV6-3
J: TRBJ2-1

CDR3: SARNPGRLNSPLH
length: 13
V: TRBV20-1
J: TRBJ1-6

CDR3: ASSQDHYGYT
length: 10
V: TRBV28
J: TRBJ1-2

CDR3: ASSSSRGQSKQY
length: 12
V: TRBV6-5
J: TRBJ2-3

CDR3: ASSSGASNEKLF
length: 12
V: TRBV18
J: TRBJ1-4

CDR3: ASSRDRTSGNTIY
length: 13
V: TRBV18
J: TRBJ1-3

CDR3: ASSSGTDSYEQY
length: 12
V: TRBV7-9
J: TRBJ2-7

CDR3: SAIGTGGGYT
length: 10
V: TRBV20-1
J: TRBJ1-2

CDR3: ASSRQGAGETQY
length: 12
V: TRBV7-2
J: TRBJ2-5

CDR3: SARDGMINQPQH
length: 12
V: TRBV20-1
J: TRBJ1-5

CDR3: ASSLALRTGEVSGANVLT
length: 18
V: TRBV7-8
J: TRBJ2-6

CDR3: SASGDRDTQY
length: 10
V: TRBV20-1
J: TRBJ2-3

CDR3: ASSYMGRVPEAF
length: 12
V: TRBV6-5
J: TRBJ1-1

CDR3: ASRTRSSYNEQF
length: 12
V: TRBV6-1
J: TRBJ2-1